These T cell receptor beta chains were read from a single sample in a study of blood T cell repertoires in COVID-19. TCRdb keeps only in-frame clones here, not all; method: immunoSEQ multiplex PCR. The data hold 200,000 to 250,000 clones, with roughly 85% observed a single time. The sequenced material came from peripheral blood. The receptor set was obtained from a woman at least 80 years old with acute or convalescent COVID-19. Each CDR3 is given with its conserved first and last residue. The D gene is left open where the match is weak. Rows give clone size only sometimes, using once, few, many, or a class for an expanded clone.

TGTGCCATCAGGGGGGACAGGGGGACAAATGGCTACACCTTC	CAIRGDRGTNGYTF	NA	TRBV10-3	TRBJ1-2	TRBD1
TGTGCCAGTAGTCCAACCTCCTGGAGGGAGAAGGATGGCTACACCTTC	CASSPTSWREKDGYTF	NA	TRBV19	TRBJ1-2	NA
TGTGCCAGCAGCACGGGACAGGGGTTCTACGAGCAGTACTTC	CASSTGQGFYEQYF	NA	TRBV5-6	TRBJ2-7	TRBD1
TGTGCCAGTAGTTGGGCCTCTGGGGCCAACGTCCTGACTTTC	CASSWASGANVLTF	NA	TRBV19	TRBJ2-6	NA
TGTGCCAGCTCACCCCGGACAGGGGGCACTGAAGCTTTCTTT	CASSPRTGGTEAFF	once	TRBV18	TRBJ1-1	TRBD1
TGTGCCAGCAGCCTCCAGGGTGGGTCCACCGGGGAGCTGTTTTTT	CASSLQGGSTGELFF	NA	TRBV9	TRBJ2-2	NA
TGTGCCAGTAGTATAGGTGGGGGGACGGTGAACACTGAAGCTTTCTTT	CASSIGGGTVNTEAFF	NA	TRBV19	TRBJ1-1	NA
TGTGCCAGCAGCCCCCGAGGGCAGTTAAACACCGGGGAGCTGTTTTTT	CASSPRGQLNTGELFF	few	TRBV9	TRBJ2-2	NA
TGCGCCAGTCTTAAGCGACAGCATCAATGCGAGCAGTACTTC	CASLKRQHQCEQYF	once	TRBV10-1	TRBJ2-7	NA
TGTGCCATCCGGGACAGACGACTGAACACTGAAGCTTTCTTT	CAIRDRRLNTEAFF	NA	TRBV6-6	TRBJ1-1	TRBD1
TGCGCCAGCGGTGAGCTAAAGAACACTGAAGCTTTCTTT	CASGELKNTEAFF	few	TRBV5-1	TRBJ1-1	NA
TGTGCCAGCAGCAAAGATCAGGGGCCCTCACCCCTCCACTTT	CASSKDQGPSPLHF	NA	TRBV21-1	TRBJ1-6	NA